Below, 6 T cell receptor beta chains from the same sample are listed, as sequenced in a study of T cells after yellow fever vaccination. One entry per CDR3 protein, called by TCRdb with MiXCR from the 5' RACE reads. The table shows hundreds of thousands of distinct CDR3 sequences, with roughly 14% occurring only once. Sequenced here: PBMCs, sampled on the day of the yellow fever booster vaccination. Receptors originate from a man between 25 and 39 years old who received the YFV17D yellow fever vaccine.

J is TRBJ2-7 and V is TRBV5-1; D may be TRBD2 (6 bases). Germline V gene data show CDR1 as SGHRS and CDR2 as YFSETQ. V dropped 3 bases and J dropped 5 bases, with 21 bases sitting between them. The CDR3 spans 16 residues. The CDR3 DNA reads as TGCGCCAGCAGCTCGGGTTTCAGGGAGGCGGGCAACGAGCAGTACTTC. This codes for CASSSGFREAGNEQYF.

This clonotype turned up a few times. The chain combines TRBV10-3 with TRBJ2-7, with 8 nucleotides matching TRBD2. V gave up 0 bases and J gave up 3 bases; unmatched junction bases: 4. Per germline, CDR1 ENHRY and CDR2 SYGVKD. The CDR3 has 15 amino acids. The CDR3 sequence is CAISESAGGVYEQYF. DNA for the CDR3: TGTGCCATCAGTGAGTCTGCGGGAGGAGTCTACGAGCAGTACTTC.

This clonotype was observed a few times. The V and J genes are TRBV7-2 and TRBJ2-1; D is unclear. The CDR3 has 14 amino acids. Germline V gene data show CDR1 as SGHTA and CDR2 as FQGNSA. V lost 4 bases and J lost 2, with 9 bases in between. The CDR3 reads CASSSDQTYNEQFF. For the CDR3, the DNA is TGTGCCAGCAGCTCTGACCAAACCTACAATGAGCAGTTCTTC.

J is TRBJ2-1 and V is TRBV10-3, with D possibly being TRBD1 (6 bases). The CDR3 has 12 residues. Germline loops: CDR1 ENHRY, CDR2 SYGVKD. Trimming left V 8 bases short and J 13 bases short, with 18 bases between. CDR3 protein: CAISLGDNGQFF. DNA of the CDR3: TGTGCCATCTCCCTAGGGGACAATGGTCAGTTCTTC.

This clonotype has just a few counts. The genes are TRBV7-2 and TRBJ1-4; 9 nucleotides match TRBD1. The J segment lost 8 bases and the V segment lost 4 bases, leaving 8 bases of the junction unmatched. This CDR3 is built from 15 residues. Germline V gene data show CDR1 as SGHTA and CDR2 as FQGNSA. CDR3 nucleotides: TGTGCCAGCAGCTCACAGGGGGCGGTTGGAGAAAAACTGTTTTTT. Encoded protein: CASSSQGAVGEKLFF.

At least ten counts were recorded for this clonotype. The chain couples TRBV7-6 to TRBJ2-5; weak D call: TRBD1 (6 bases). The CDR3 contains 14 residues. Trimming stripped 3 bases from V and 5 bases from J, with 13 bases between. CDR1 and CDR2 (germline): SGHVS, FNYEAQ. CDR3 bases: TGTGCCAGCAGCTTTACCGGACAGAGGGAGACCCAGTACTTC. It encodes CASSFTGQRETQYF.